One sample yielded the 6 T cell receptor beta chains listed below, sequenced in a study of vaccination and CD4 T cells after COVID-19. The Oncomine TCR Beta short-read assay was applied to DNA of cultured CD4+ T cells. In TCRdb, the PCR reads were re-called with MiXCR into one record per CDR3 protein. The data hold about 25,000 distinct CDR3 sequences, with about 61% observed a single time. Which antigens these TCRs recognize remains unknown. Regarding treatment: roughly 11-day PBMC culture with coronavirus spike peptide pools or control peptides (ViraFEST assay). This sample comprised CD4+ T cells from blood, cultured in vitro, obtained after SARS-CoV-2 vaccination. The source of these receptors is a human donor who received a COVID-19 vaccine.

This clonotype was seen a handful of times. The V and J genes are TRBV7-6 and TRBJ1-1, with TRBD1 matching 7 bases. CDR1 and CDR2 from the germline V gene are SGHVS and FNYEAQ. The CDR3 contains 14 residues. V dropped 4 bases and J dropped 3; count of bases not matched to a gene: 5. This chain's CDR3 is CASSSGRGDTEAFF. The DNA for the CDR3 is TGTGCCAGCAGCTCAGGCAGGGGGGACACTGAAGCTTTCTTT.

The chain is built from TRBV10-3 and TRBJ1-2; 10 bases align to TRBD1. V gave up 4 bases and J gave up 1 base; unmatched junction bases: 0. The germline gives CDR1 ENHRY, CDR2 SYGVKD. This CDR3 has 14 amino acids. The CDR3 DNA sequence: TGTGCCATCAGTGGGGACAGGGGTAACTATGGCTACACCTTC. Its protein is CAISGDRGNYGYTF.

The DNA of the CDR3 is TGTGCCAGCAGTTACTATGGGGGCGAGACTGAAGCTTTCTTT. Protein product: CASSYYGGETEAFF. This chain joins TRBV6-5 and TRBJ1-1, with a tentative D call TRBD1 (6 bases). Trimming pared 1 base from V and 5 bases from J, leaving 11 bases between. Looked up from germline, CDR1 is MNHEY and CDR2 is SVGAGI. CDR3 length: 14 amino acids.

The gene calls are TRBV6-1 and TRBJ1-4; 10 bases fit TRBD1. Looked up from germline, CDR1 is MNHNS and CDR2 is SASEGT. The CDR3 has 16 residues. Germline trimming cut 7 bases from V and 3 bases from J; bases unmatched to any gene: 8. CDR3 sequence reads: CASTLGQGRPNEKLFF. CDR3 coding DNA: TGTGCCAGCACCCTGGGACAGGGGAGACCTAATGAAAAACTGTTTTTT.

This sequence joins TRBV7-2 and TRBJ1-2; D gene uncertain. Trimming took 5 bases from V and 14 from J, leaving 21 bases between them. The CDR3 contains 13 residues. Germline V gene sequence: CDR1 SGHTA, CDR2 FQGNSA. For the CDR3, the DNA is TGTGCCAGCAGCCCTGAAACCCTTGGCGTGGGGACCTTC. Its protein is CASSPETLGVGTF.

The sample holds a few counts of this clonotype. The CDR3, as DNA: TGTGCCAGTAGTCCGGGCTCGGAAGAGACCCAGTACTTC. Its protein product is CASSPGSEETQYF. The chain joins TRBV19 to TRBJ2-5; D gene ambiguous. Germline-derived CDR1 and CDR2 are LNHDA and SQIVND (reference sequence). The CDR3 has 13 residues. Trimming took off 5 bases at V and 3 bases at J, with 10 bases between the two ends.